This T cell receptor beta chain was captured by sequencing in a study of blood T cell repertoires in COVID-19 (dated by TCRdb to the early 2020s). For context, the study as a whole: Collaborator samples came from the United States, Italy and Spain and covered acute and convalescent phases of COVID-19. The prospective study material was composed of cDNA or gDNA derived from T cells, B-cell-depleted T cells, or PBMCs. The repertoires were released in a freely available public database intended as a resource for research on the immune response to SARS-CoV-2. Samples were obtained from the ongoing ImmuneRACE study (first 160 participants) and from over a thousand subjects provided by 6 global collaborators. HLA class I and class II types, where available, came from metadata supplied by the sample provider rather than from assay-based typing. A de-identified subject ID, COVID-19 status, age in years and sex were almost always included in the sample metadata. Deeply sampled blood TCRbeta repertoires from subjects exposed to, actively infected with, or recovered from COVID-19 were included in the dataset. Results the study describes overall, beyond this receptor: The quantity of clinical and demographic metadata differed by source and by participant and was supplied without curation.

TCRbeta CDR3 regions were amplified from genomic DNA by means of the immunoSEQ Assay, a bias-controlled multiplex PCR. The authors' analysis ran thus. Nucleated cell counts per sample were estimated from amplification of reference gene primers within the assay. To quantify the absolute abundance of each unique TCRbeta CDR3 rearrangement, sequence reads were collapsed and filtered. For each sample, productive Simpson clonality was calculated by taking the square root of Simpson's diversity index across productive rearrangements. TCRdb took over this immuneACCESS table, retaining in-frame rearrangements with V and J assigned. Such tables are incomplete; in checked studies, under half of the missing clones stem from an unresolved V gene, and the remainder is unexplained. V, J and clone size reflect that table, while D and trimming were determined from the DNA. The sample records approximately 190,000 clones, 80% to 85% of which are singletons. The biggest ten clones account for roughly 7% of the sample.

From its cysteine to its phenylalanine, the CDR3 spans 15 amino acids. The sequence is cut down to CDR3 DNA, 45 bases in frame from base 1. Trimmed from V: 7 bases; trimmed from J: 5 bases; junction bases lacking a gene match: 10. Looking up the germline V gene (reference sequence) yields CDR1 LNHDA and CDR2 SQIVND. Enrolling through a virtual design, the prospective study's participants ranged in age from roughly 18 to 89 years and lived across 24 United States geographic areas. To assign participants to cohorts, the prospective study relied on clinical history that participants themselves reported in a screening survey and a study questionnaire. Recovered participants in ImmuneRACE Cohort 3 were defined as having two consecutive negative NP/OP PCR tests, clearance from a healthcare professional, or resolution of symptoms. Mobile phlebotomists in the prospective study collected whole blood, serum and a nasopharyngeal or oropharyngeal swab from every participant. Over a roughly 2-month period, participants in the prospective study had the option of providing additional blood draws and questionnaires. Before DNA extraction, blood samples from the prospective study were shipped at room temperature or frozen.

This clone was found a few times. What antigen it recognizes has not been identified. Within one base of it there is no much larger clone, and no base qualities were kept. The material sequenced was PBMCs or T cells enriched from blood (not recorded which). This receptor was taken from a man aged 35-49 years who had recovered from COVID-19. The chain employs TRBV19 and TRBJ2-2; TRBD1 aligns with 7 central bases. The CDR3 has the sequence CASNTGQKLTGELFF. The DNA is TGTGCCAGTAATACGGGACAGAAGTTGACCGGGGAGCTGTTTTTT. This CDR3, with the reference TRBV19 and TRBJ2-2 proteins standing in past its ends, gives the full variable domain DGGITQSPKYLFRKEGQNVTLSCEQNLNHDAMYWYRQDPGQGLRLIYYSQIVNDFQKGDIAEGYSVSREKKESFPLTVTSAQKNPTAFYLCASNTGQKLTGELFFGEGSRLTVL.